This record looks at one TCR beta chain sequence and its context. Profiles of TCR beta VDJ and CDR3 were generated from a genomic DNA template. TCRdb passed the reads through MiXCR, listing each CDR3 protein once. Among 210,000 or so distinct CDR3 sequences, over 40% were seen once, and the ten largest hold 15% to 20%. The data belong to a study of CD8+CD57+ T cells in acquired aplastic anemia. Flow cytometry had shown expanded CD8+CD57+ cells in the patients chosen for sequencing. The sample consisted of sorted CD4+, CD8+, or CD8+CD57+ T cells (not recorded which) from PBMCs. This sequence was found in a human donor with aplastic anemia.

The CDR3 protein is CSATSSGTPGQFF. In DNA form, the CDR3 reads TGCAGTGCCACATCTTCAGGGACCCCGGGGCAGTTCTTC. The chain is built from TRBV20-1 and TRBJ2-1; D may match TRBD1 or TRBD2 (5 bases each). Trimming stripped 6 bases from V and 12 bases from J, with 21 bases between. CDR1 and CDR2 from the germline V gene are DFQATT and SNEGSKA (reference sequence). This CDR3 is built from 13 residues.